This T cell receptor beta chain was sequenced for a study of T cells in Graves' hyperthyroidism and ophthalmopathy. Turning to the study itself: Blood from the periphery was taken at initial diagnosis, before any treatment.

This clonotype was detected a few times. Germline CDR1 MRHNA, CDR2 SNTAGT. This CDR3 region has 14 residues. Trimming removed 2 bases from V and 6 bases from J, with 13 bases in between. RNA transcripts yielded amplified TCR beta CDR3 regions. The TCR CDR3 first-round RT-PCR relied on the HTBI primer set. MiXCR was run by TCRdb on the multiplex PCR reads, yielding one entry per CDR3 protein. The sample includes fewer than 650,000 distinct CDR3 sequences, more than 11% of them seen just once. This receptor was taken from a woman in her twenties or thirties with Graves' hyperthyroidism that later progressed to Graves' ophthalmopathy. The gene calls are TRBV6-4 and TRBJ1-2, with unresolved D. The sequenced sample was blood. CDR3 in amino acids: CASSDDAGFDGYTF. The DNA of the CDR3 is TGTGCCAGCAGTGACGACGCTGGGTTTGATGGCTACACCTTC.